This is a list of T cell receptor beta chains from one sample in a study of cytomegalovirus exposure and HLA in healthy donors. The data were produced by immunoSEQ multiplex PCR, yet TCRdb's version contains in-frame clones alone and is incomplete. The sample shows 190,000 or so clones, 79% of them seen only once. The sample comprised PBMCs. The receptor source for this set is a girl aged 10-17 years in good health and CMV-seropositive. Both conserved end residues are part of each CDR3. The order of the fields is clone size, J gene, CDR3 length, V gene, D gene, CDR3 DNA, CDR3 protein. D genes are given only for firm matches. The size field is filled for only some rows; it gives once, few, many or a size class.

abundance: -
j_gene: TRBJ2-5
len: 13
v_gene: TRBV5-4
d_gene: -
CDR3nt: TGTGCCAGCAGCAGGGGGACGCAAGAGACCCAGTACTTC
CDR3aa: CASSRGTQETQYF

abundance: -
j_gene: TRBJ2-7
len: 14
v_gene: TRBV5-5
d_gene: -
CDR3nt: TGTGCCAGCAGCTTGGCTGGGGAGCTATACGAGCAGTACTTC
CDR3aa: CASSLAGELYEQYF

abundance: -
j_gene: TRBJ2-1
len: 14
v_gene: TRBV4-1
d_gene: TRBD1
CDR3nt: TGCGCCAGCAGCCCGGGACAGGGGGGGAATGAGCAGTTCTTC
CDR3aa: CASSPGQGGNEQFF

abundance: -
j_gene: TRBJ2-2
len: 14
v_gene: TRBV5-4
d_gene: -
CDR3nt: TGTGCCACCCACGGGGTGGCGAACACCGGGGAGCTGTTTTTT
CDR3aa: CATHGVANTGELFF

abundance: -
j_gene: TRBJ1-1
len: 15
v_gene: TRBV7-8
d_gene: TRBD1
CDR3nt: TGTGCCAGCAGCTTAGGGACAGGGCTCAACACTGAAGCTTTCTTT
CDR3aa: CASSLGTGLNTEAFF

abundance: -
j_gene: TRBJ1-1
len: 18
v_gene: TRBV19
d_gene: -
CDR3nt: TGTGCCAGTAGTATACTCCCCGGGACATTCTTTGGCGACACTGAAGCTTTCTTT
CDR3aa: CASSILPGTFFGDTEAFF

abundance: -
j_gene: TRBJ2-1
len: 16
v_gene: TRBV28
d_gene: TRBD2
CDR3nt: TGTGCCAGCAGTTTCCCCCGGCCGGGGGAGGGAAATGAGCAGTTCTTC
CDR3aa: CASSFPRPGEGNEQFF

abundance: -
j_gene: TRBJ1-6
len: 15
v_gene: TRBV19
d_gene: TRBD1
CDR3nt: TGTGCCAGTAGTGGGACAGGGGGCTATAATTCACCCCTCCACTTT
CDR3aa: CASSGTGGYNSPLHF

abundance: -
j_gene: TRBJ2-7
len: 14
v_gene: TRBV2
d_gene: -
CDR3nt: TGTGCCAGCAGTGTCGCAGGTTTTACCTACGAGCAGTACTTC
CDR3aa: CASSVAGFTYEQYF

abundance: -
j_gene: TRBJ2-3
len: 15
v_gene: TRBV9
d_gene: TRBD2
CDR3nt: TGTGCCAGCAACAAGCTAGCGGGTCCCACAGATACGCAGTATTTT
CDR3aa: CASNKLAGPTDTQYF

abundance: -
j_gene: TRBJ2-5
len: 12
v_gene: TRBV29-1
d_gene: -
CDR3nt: TGCAGCGTTGTGGGAGTCGGAGAGACCCAGTACTTC
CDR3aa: CSVVGVGETQYF

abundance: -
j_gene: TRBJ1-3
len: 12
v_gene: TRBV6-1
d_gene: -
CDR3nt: TGTGCCAGCAGCAACTCTGGAAACACCATATATTTT
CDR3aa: CASSNSGNTIYF

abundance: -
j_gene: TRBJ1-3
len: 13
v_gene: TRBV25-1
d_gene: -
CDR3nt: TGTGCCAGCAGTGAAGACAACGGCCACACCATATATTTT
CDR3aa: CASSEDNGHTIYF

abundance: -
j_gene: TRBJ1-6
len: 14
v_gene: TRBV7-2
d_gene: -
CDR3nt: TGTGCCAGCAGCACCCCTGGGAGCGGTTCACCCCTCCACTTT
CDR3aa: CASSTPGSGSPLHF

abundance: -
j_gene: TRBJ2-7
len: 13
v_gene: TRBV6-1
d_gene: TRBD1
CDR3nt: TGTGCCAGCAGGGGACAGGGAGAGTGGGAGCAGTACTTC
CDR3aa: CASRGQGEWEQYF

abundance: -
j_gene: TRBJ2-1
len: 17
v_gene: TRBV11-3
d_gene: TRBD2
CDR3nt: TGTGCCAGCAGTACGACCCTAGTTAGCGGGGGGAGCAATGAGCAGTTCTTC
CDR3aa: CASSTTLVSGGSNEQFF

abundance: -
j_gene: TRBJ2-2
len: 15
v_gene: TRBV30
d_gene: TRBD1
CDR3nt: TGTGCCTTCCCTCGAGGACAGGGGATCACCGGGGAGCTGTTTTTT
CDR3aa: CAFPRGQGITGELFF

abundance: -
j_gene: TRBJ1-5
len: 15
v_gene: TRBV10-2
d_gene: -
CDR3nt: TGCGCCAGCAGCTTCTCTAGTGTCGGGAATCAGCCCCAGCATTTT
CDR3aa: CASSFSSVGNQPQHF

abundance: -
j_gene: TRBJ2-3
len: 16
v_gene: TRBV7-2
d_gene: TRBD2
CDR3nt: TGTGCCAGCAGCTTACGGTGGGGGGGTAGCACAGATACGCAGTATTTT
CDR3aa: CASSLRWGGSTDTQYF

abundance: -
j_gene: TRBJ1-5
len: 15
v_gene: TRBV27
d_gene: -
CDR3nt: TGTGCCAGCAGTTTCAGGGGCAGCGTGGATCAGCCCCAGCATTTT
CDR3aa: CASSFRGSVDQPQHF

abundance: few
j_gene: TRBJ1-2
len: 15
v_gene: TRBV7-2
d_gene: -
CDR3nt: TGTGCCAGCAGCCCACTCCCCGGGGCAGGAGGGAGCTACACCTTC
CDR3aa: CASSPLPGAGGSYTF

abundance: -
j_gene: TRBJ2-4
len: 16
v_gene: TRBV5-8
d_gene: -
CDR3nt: TGTGCCAGCAGCCCTAACTTCAAACTAGGCAAAAACATTCAGTACTTC
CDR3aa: CASSPNFKLGKNIQYF

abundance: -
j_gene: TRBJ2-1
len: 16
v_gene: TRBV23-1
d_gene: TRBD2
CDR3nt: TGCGCCAGCAGCCCTGGGACTAGCGGGGTTTACAATGAGCAGTTCTTC
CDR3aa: CASSPGTSGVYNEQFF

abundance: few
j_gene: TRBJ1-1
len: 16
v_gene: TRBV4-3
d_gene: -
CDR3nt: TGCGCCAGCAGCCAAGACACCCTAGGGGGTGTGACTGAAGCTTTCTTT
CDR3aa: CASSQDTLGGVTEAFF

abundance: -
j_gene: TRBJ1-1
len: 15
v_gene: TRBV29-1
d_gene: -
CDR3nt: TGCAGCGTTGCGAGACCACAGGGTATGTGGACTGAAGCTTTCTTT
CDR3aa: CSVARPQGMWTEAFF

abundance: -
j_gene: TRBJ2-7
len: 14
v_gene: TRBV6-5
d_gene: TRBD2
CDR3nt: TGTGCCAGCAGCAACGGACTAGCTCTCTACGAGCAGTACTTC
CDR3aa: CASSNGLALYEQYF

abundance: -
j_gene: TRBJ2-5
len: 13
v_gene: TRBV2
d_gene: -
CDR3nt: TGTGCCAGCAGGGATAGCGGTGGGGAGACCCAGTACTTC
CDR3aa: CASRDSGGETQYF

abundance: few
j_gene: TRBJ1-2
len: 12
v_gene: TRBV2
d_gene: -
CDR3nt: TGTGCCAGCAGTGAAAGCCAGCGGGGCTACACCTTC
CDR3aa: CASSESQRGYTF

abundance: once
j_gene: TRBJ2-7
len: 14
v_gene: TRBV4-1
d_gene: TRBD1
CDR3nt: TGCGCCAGCAGCCCGGACAGGAGCTCCTACGAGCAGTACTTC
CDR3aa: CASSPDRSSYEQYF

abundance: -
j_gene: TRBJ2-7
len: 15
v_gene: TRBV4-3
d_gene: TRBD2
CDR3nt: TGCGCCAGCAGCCAAGAGGCGGGGGGCTTCTACGAGCAGTACTTC
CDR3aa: CASSQEAGGFYEQYF

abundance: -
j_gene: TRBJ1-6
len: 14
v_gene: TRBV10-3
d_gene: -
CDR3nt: TGTGCCATCGGTAACGGGGGAGAGGATTCACCCCTCCACTTT
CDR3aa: CAIGNGGEDSPLHF

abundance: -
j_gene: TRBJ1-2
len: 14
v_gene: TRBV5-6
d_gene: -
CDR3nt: TGTGCCAGCAGCTGGGGGGGCGAGGACTATGGCTACACCTTC
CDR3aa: CASSWGGEDYGYTF

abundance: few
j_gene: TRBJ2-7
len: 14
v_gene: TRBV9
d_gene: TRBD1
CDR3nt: TGTGCCAGCAGCGAGCGGGACAGGGGGTACGAGCAGTACTTC
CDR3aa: CASSERDRGYEQYF